The 2 T cell receptor beta chains presented below share a single source sample, sequenced in a study of blood T cell repertoires in COVID-19. Assay: immunoSEQ multiplex PCR; the TCRdb copy retains only in-frame clones and omits some. The table shows roughly 400,000 clones, with around 91% occurring only once. Sequencing was carried out using PBMCs or T cells enriched from blood (not recorded which). Source of these receptors: a man younger than 30 who had recovered from COVID-19.

This clone was found once. V usage is TRBV10-3 and J usage is TRBJ1-2, with 7 bases identical to TRBD1. The V gene end was trimmed by 3 bases and the J gene end by 12 bases; junction bases not matched to a gene: 4. Per the germline V gene, CDR1 is ENHRY and CDR2 is SYGVKD. This CDR3 region has 11 residues. CDR3 sequence (DNA): TGTGCCATCAGTGATCACAGGGGCAACACCTTC. It codes for CAISDHRGNTF.

The rearrangement uses TRBV3-1 (or the pseudogene TRBV3-2) and TRBJ2-7; no reliable D call. With 6 bases removed from V and 2 bases from J, the gap between germline ends came to 14 bases. The CDR3 covers 14 residues. Germline V lookup: CDR1 LGHDT, CDR2 YNNKEL (reference sequence). In DNA form, the CDR3 reads TGTGCCAGCAGTCGCCAGCTAGGTGCCTACGAGCAGTACTTC. It specifies CASSRQLGAYEQYF.